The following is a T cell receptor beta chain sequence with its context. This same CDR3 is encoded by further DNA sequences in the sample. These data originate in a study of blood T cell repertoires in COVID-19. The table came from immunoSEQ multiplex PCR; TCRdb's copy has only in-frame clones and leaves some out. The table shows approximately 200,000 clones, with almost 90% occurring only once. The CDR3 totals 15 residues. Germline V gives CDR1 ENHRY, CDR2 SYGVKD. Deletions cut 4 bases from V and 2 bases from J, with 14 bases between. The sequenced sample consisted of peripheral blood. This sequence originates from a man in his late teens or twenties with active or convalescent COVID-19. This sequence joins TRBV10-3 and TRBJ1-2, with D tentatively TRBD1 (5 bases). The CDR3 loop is CAISGGDSSNYGYTF. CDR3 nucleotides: TGTGCCATCAGTGGGGGGGACTCATCCAACTATGGCTACACCTTC.